Listed below are T cell receptor beta chains from one sample, sequenced in a study of CD8+ T cells in alopecia areata. The assay was immunoSEQ multiplex PCR, and TCRdb's table has in-frame clones only and misses some. The sample includes 120,000 or so clones, more than 30% seen only once; the top ten take 3.1%. The sequenced sample was CD4+ T cells sorted from blood. Receptor source: a human donor with alopecia areata. CDR3s leave out the opening cysteine and the closing phenylalanine or tryptophan.

j_call: TRBJ1-2; v_call: TRBV29-1; cdr3_aa: SVYSRGQDYGYT
j_call: TRBJ2-5; v_call: TRBV7-7; cdr3_aa: ASSQTGRGETQY
j_call: TRBJ2-1; v_call: TRBV28; cdr3_aa: ASSLPGLLGNEQF
j_call: TRBJ2-5; v_call: TRBV6-5; cdr3_aa: ASSYSTPGDGAQY
j_call: TRBJ2-7; v_call: TRBV5-1; cdr3_aa: ASSAGSSGNYEQY
j_call: TRBJ2-2; v_call: TRBV4-3; cdr3_aa: ASSQADTGELF
j_call: TRBJ2-5; v_call: TRBV7-2; cdr3_aa: ASSLGAGGETQY
j_call: TRBJ2-3; v_call: TRBV28; cdr3_aa: ASSWGQWSADTQY
j_call: TRBJ1-1; v_call: TRBV29-1; cdr3_aa: SVAGTEGTEAF
j_call: TRBJ2-7; v_call: TRBV7-9; cdr3_aa: ASSLTPTYEQY
j_call: TRBJ2-6; v_call: TRBV7-9; cdr3_aa: ASSRPGTGTGANVLT
j_call: -; v_call: TRBV6-5; cdr3_aa: ASSSGTGEGEQY
j_call: TRBJ1-2; v_call: TRBV29-1; cdr3_aa: SVMKANYGYT
j_call: TRBJ2-2; v_call: TRBV18; cdr3_aa: ASSLQDNTGELF
j_call: TRBJ2-3; v_call: TRBV5-1; cdr3_aa: ASSLEAVDTQY
j_call: TRBJ2-1; v_call: TRBV29-1; cdr3_aa: SVASVEQF
j_call: TRBJ1-2; v_call: TRBV7-9; cdr3_aa: ASSAEGNYGYT
j_call: TRBJ1-2; v_call: TRBV29-1; cdr3_aa: SVEEGQLINYGYT
j_call: TRBJ2-2; v_call: TRBV7-2; cdr3_aa: ASGTTTANTGELF
j_call: TRBJ2-2; v_call: TRBV14; cdr3_aa: ASRAQGTGELF
j_call: TRBJ1-1; v_call: TRBV5-1; cdr3_aa: ASSLEQNTEAF
j_call: TRBJ2-5; v_call: TRBV25-1; cdr3_aa: ASTFGETQY
j_call: TRBJ2-3; v_call: TRBV19; cdr3_aa: ASSILADTQY
j_call: TRBJ2-1; v_call: TRBV28; cdr3_aa: ASSLSESEQF
j_call: TRBJ2-4; v_call: TRBV30; cdr3_aa: AWSAPTGGAKNIQY
j_call: TRBJ1-1; v_call: TRBV9; cdr3_aa: ASSVGSMNTEAF
j_call: TRBJ2-2; v_call: TRBV7-9; cdr3_aa: ASSLRRGRNTGELF
j_call: TRBJ2-7; v_call: TRBV7-3; cdr3_aa: ASSLWTSSEQY
j_call: TRBJ1-6; v_call: TRBV7-2; cdr3_aa: ASSSSGYISSPLH
j_call: TRBJ2-3; v_call: TRBV7-9; cdr3_aa: ASSSSSTDTQY
j_call: TRBJ1-1; v_call: TRBV29-1; cdr3_aa: SAARGTEAF
j_call: TRBJ1-1; v_call: TRBV30; cdr3_aa: AWSVPTGTGAFKSEAF
j_call: TRBJ2-7; v_call: TRBV29-1; cdr3_aa: SVRWRGGYEQY
j_call: TRBJ2-4; v_call: TRBV7-8; cdr3_aa: ASSQGTGHSKNIQY
j_call: TRBJ2-4; v_call: TRBV5-4; cdr3_aa: ASSQQGAKNIQY
j_call: TRBJ2-7; v_call: TRBV29-1; cdr3_aa: SAGGATYEQY
j_call: TRBJ2-1; v_call: TRBV6-5; cdr3_aa: ASASPGRGNNEQF
j_call: TRBJ1-5; v_call: TRBV2; cdr3_aa: ASSNSVGDSNQPQH
j_call: TRBJ2-7; v_call: TRBV2; cdr3_aa: ASSSDRSEQY
j_call: TRBJ2-5; v_call: TRBV19; cdr3_aa: ASSSRGTRRETQY
j_call: TRBJ2-7; v_call: TRBV29-1; cdr3_aa: SAAKMTGTYEQY
j_call: TRBJ1-5; v_call: TRBV10-3; cdr3_aa: AISEGGNQPQH
j_call: TRBJ2-7; v_call: TRBV30; cdr3_aa: AWRENYEQY
j_call: TRBJ2-5; v_call: TRBV5-1; cdr3_aa: ASSPSPPGIRKTQY
j_call: TRBJ2-6; v_call: TRBV7-3; cdr3_aa: ASSSLGGANVLT
j_call: TRBJ2-5; v_call: TRBV6-6; cdr3_aa: ASSLDAQETQY
j_call: TRBJ2-3; v_call: TRBV13; cdr3_aa: ASSLGSVRTQY
j_call: TRBJ2-7; v_call: TRBV28; cdr3_aa: ASSAAHSWTSGSYEQY
j_call: TRBJ1-2; v_call: TRBV29-1; cdr3_aa: SVDGPDRANGYT
j_call: TRBJ2-5; v_call: TRBV5-1; cdr3_aa: ASSLEGLGETQY
j_call: TRBJ2-7; v_call: TRBV29-1; cdr3_aa: SVAGTGVYEQY
j_call: TRBJ1-3; v_call: TRBV9; cdr3_aa: ASSPRIETGALSGNTIY
j_call: TRBJ2-6; v_call: TRBV7-9; cdr3_aa: ASFEISEANVLT
j_call: TRBJ2-6; v_call: TRBV4-3; cdr3_aa: ASSQDRGDSSGANVLT
j_call: TRBJ2-2; v_call: TRBV9; cdr3_aa: ASSSTPNTGELF
j_call: TRBJ1-1; v_call: TRBV7-9; cdr3_aa: ASSLNGQGGTEAF
j_call: TRBJ2-5; v_call: TRBV29-1; cdr3_aa: SVEDTPTSGQETQY